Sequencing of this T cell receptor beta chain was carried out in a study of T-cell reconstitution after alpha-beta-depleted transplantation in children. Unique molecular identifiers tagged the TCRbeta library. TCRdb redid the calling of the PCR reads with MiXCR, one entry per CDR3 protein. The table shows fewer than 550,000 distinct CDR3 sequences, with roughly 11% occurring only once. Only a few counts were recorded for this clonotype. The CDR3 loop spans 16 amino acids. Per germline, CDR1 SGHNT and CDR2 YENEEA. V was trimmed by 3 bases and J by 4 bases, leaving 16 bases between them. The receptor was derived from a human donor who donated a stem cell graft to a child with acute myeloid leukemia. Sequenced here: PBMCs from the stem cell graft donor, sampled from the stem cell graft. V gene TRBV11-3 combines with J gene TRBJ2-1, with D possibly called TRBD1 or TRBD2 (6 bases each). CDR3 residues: CASSFASGGTYNEQFF. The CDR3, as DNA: TGTGCCAGCAGCTTTGCAAGTGGCGGGACATACAATGAGCAGTTCTTC.